The clone carrying this TCR beta chain was seen only a few times. The antigen remains unidentified. This record comes from a study of siplizumab effects on memory and regulatory T cells. Study overall: The authors ran mixed lymphocyte reactions in pairs, with siplizumab at 0.9 to 1 ug/mL or without drug.

Over a period of under 7 days at 37 degrees C, the mixed lymphocyte reaction cells were cocultured. Repertoires were generated with immunoSEQ multiplex PCR, while TCRdb's copy carries only in-frame clones and drops some. This table holds about 3,500 clones, approximately 49% found once. Deletions cut 0 bases from V and 2 bases from J, with 9 bases between. There are 14 residues in the CDR3. In germline, CDR1 is SGHRS, CDR2 YFSETQ. The rearrangement uses TRBV5-1 and TRBJ2-7; the D is unclear. This receptor was obtained from a human donor in good health; the cells came from an allogeneic mixed lymphocyte reaction. The sequenced material came from CFSE-low (dividing) CD4+ T cells sorted from an allogeneic mixed lymphocyte reaction. CDR3 bases: TGCGCCAGCAGCTTGGCAGCCGGAGCCTACGAGCAGTACTTC. Its protein is CASSLAAGAYEQYF.